The clone carrying this T cell receptor (beta chain) was recorded a few times. Its antigen is unidentified. This sample is drawn from a study of blood T cells in healthy people across ages. Study observations and caveats: Diversity estimated from one million T cells was considered an underestimate.

Then a second PCR, running about 6 to 12 cycles, was carried out with a sample-barcoded 5' primer and a J-beta primer mix. The authors tagged each cDNA molecule using a template-switch adaptor with 12 random nucleotides. In TCRdb, the 5' RACE reads were re-called with MiXCR into one record per CDR3 protein. The sample has over 1,300,000 distinct CDR3 sequences, approximately 60% seen once. For every donor, a draw yielded 7.5 to 10 milliliters of peripheral blood. The CDR3 totals 10 residues. Trimming left V 8 bases short and J 5 bases short, with 6 bases between. The germline V gene encodes CDR1 MGHDK and CDR2 SYGVNS.

This TCR derives from a man aged 18 to 29 in good health. The chain links TRBV25-1 to TRBJ2-5; D remains ambiguous. Sequencing was performed on blood. The CDR3: CASGYETQYF. CDR3 sequence (DNA): TGTGCCAGCGGATACGAGACCCAGTACTTC. The whole variable domain, remainder taken from reference TRBV25-1 and TRBJ2-5, is EADIYQTPRYLVIGTGKKITLECSQTMGHDKMYWYQQDPGMELHLIHYSYGVNSTEKGDLSSESTVSRIRTEHFPLTLESARPSHTSQYLCASGYETQYFGPGTRLLVL.